The 23 T cell receptor beta chains reported below all come from one sample, sequenced in a study of blood T cell repertoires in COVID-19. TCRdb's copy holds only in-frame clones and misses some; the assay was immunoSEQ multiplex PCR. The sample holds about 130,000 clones, roughly 80% seen once. The source material was peripheral blood. The receptor set was obtained from a woman between 50 and 59 years old with acute or convalescent COVID-19.

The chain has TRBV19 and TRBJ1-5; 10 positions match TRBD1. This CDR3 has 16 residues. J lost 4 bases, V lost 1 base, and 4 bases had no gene match. Germline V lookup: CDR1 LNHDA, CDR2 SQIVND (reference sequence). Here the CDR3 DNA reads TGTGCCAGTAGTATAGGCTCGGGACAGGGGAATCAGCCCCAGCATTTT. This gives the protein CASSIGSGQGNQPQHF.

About this clone: Other nucleotide sequences from this sample produce the same CDR3. CDR3 nucleotides: TGTGCCACCAGCAGAGAGGGAGGGGGTCAGCCCCAGCATTTT. This codes for CATSREGGGQPQHF. This chain uses TRBV15 with TRBJ1-5; TRBD1 might be the D (6 bases). The CDR3 has 14 residues. With 0 bases removed from V and 6 bases from J, the gap between germline ends came to 9 bases. Germline values: CDR1 LNHNV, CDR2 YYDKDF (reference sequence).

This chain links TRBV5-4 with TRBJ2-1; 12 bases are shared with TRBD2. The CDR3 runs to 14 residues. Germline trimming cut 4 bases from V and 7 bases from J; bases unmatched to any gene: 3. The V gene's germline CDR1 is SGHNT and CDR2 YYREEE (reference sequence). CDR3 residues: CASSIGTSGNEQFF. In DNA, the CDR3 is TGTGCCAGCAGCATCGGGACTAGCGGGAATGAGCAGTTCTTC.

The chain employs TRBV7-8 and TRBJ1-1; D perhaps matches TRBD1 (5 bases). V was cut by 2 bases and J by 6 bases, with 13 bases left in between. The CDR3 is 14 residues long. CDR1 and CDR2 from the germline V gene are SGHVS and FQNEAQ. The CDR3 here is CASSLSSGVPEAFF. The CDR3 bases are TGTGCCAGCAGCTTATCGTCGGGGGTCCCTGAAGCTTTCTTT. Based on the CDR3 plus reference TRBV7-8 and TRBJ1-1, the full variable domain is GAGVSQSPRYKVAKRGQDVALRCDPISGHVSLFWYQQALGQGPEFLTYFQNEAQLDKSGLPSDRFFAERPEGSVSTLKIQRTQQEDSAVYLCASSLSSGVPEAFFGQGTRLTVV.

V gene TRBV12-5 combines with J gene TRBJ1-2, with 8 bases identical to TRBD1. Losses at the gene ends were 7 bases for V and 4 bases for J; bases not matched to a gene: 17. This CDR3 spans 17 amino acids. Germline V lookup: CDR1 LGHNT, CDR2 FRNRAP. For the CDR3, the DNA is TGTGCTAGTGATACCTTCTTCCAGGGGGCGCGGGGCTATGGCTACACCTTC. It yields the protein CASDTFFQGARGYGYTF.

The rearrangement links TRBV7-8 to TRBJ1-1; TRBD1 might be the D (6 bases). Trimming took off 5 bases at V and 0 bases at J, with 10 bases between the two ends. Germline loops: CDR1 SGHVS, CDR2 FQNEAQ. CDR3 length: 14 amino acids. The CDR3 DNA sequence: TGTGCCAGCAGCGCACAGGGAGTGAACACTGAAGCTTTCTTT. Its protein is CASSAQGVNTEAFF.

The chain joins TRBV19 to TRBJ1-2; possible D gene TRBD1, 6 bases. Deletions cut 3 bases from V and 1 base from J, with 12 bases between. This CDR3 is built from 15 residues. The germline V gene encodes CDR1 LNHDA and CDR2 SQIVND (reference sequence). The CDR3 nucleotides read TGTGCCAGTAGTATCGGACAGACAAATAACTATGGCTACACCTTC. This translates into CASSIGQTNNYGYTF.

V gene TRBV10-3 combines with J gene TRBJ1-2; TRBD1 matches 12 bases. This CDR3 has 17 amino acids. CDR1 ENHRY and CDR2 SYGVKD come from the germline V gene. The ends lost 4 bases at V and 1 base at J; junction bases unmatched: 7. CDR3 region: CAISAGTGGQGNYGYTF. For the CDR3, the DNA is TGTGCCATCAGTGCCGGGACAGGGGGCCAAGGTAACTATGGCTACACCTTC.

This chain joins TRBV5-1 and TRBJ1-4; D possibly corresponds to TRBD1 (6 bases). V was cut by 4 bases and J by 0 bases, with 13 bases left in between. This CDR3 is 16 amino acids long. Germline CDR1 and CDR2: SGHRS and YFSETQ. CDR3 in amino acids: CASSPGQFTTNEKLFF. Written as DNA, the CDR3 is TGCGCCAGCAGCCCCGGACAGTTTACAACTAATGAAAAACTGTTTTTT.

The chain uses TRBV6-5 and TRBJ1-1; TRBD1 aligns across 9 bases. With V trimmed by 6 bases and J by 4 bases, 9 bases remained unmatched. In germline, CDR1 is MNHEY, CDR2 SVGAGI. The CDR3 has 15 amino acids. The DNA of the CDR3 is TGTGCCAGCAGCCTTACAGGGGGCGGGGGCACTGAAGCTTTCTTT. It yields the protein CASSLTGGGGTEAFF.

The genes are TRBV12-2 and TRBJ2-7; the table's D call, TRBD1, was not checked against the DNA. TRBV12-2 is deemed a pseudogene. The length of the CDR3 is 17 residues. CDR3 loop: CASRLTPGDTETYEQYF. The CDR3 bases are TGTGCAAGTCGCTTAACACCCGGGGACACAGAAACCTACGAGCAGTACTTC.

This clone came up a few times. The V gene is TRBV20-1, the J gene TRBJ1-2; 7 nucleotides agree with TRBD1. The CDR3 covers 14 residues. The V gene's germline CDR1 is DFQATT and CDR2 SNEGSKA (reference sequence). The V and J ends lost 3 bases and 4 bases, in that order; junction bases with no gene match: 8. CDR3 DNA sequence: TGCAGTGCTAGTTTGACGACAGGGTTCTATGGCTACACCTTC. Amino acids: CSASLTTGFYGYTF.

The V gene is TRBV25-1, the J gene TRBJ2-3, with D unresolved. V was cut by 3 bases and J by 3 bases, with 10 bases left in between. There are 14 residues in the CDR3. In germline, CDR1 is MGHDK, CDR2 SYGVNS. DNA for the CDR3: TGTGCCAGCAGTGATACAGCAGAGACAGATACGCAGTATTTT. It specifies CASSDTAETDTQYF.

The CDR3 sequence: CASSTGVGEAFF. CDR3 in DNA: TGTGCCAGCAGCACAGGGGTAGGTGAAGCTTTCTTT. The gene calls are TRBV2 and TRBJ1-1, with TRBD1 matching 7 bases. Trimming took 6 bases from V and 7 from J; bases not matched to a gene: 5. The germline V gene encodes CDR1 SNHLY and CDR2 FYNNEI. The CDR3 totals 12 residues.

The chain carries TRBV24-1 and TRBJ2-1, with a tentative D call TRBD1 (5 bases). This CDR3 comprises 12 residues. Deletions cut 4 bases from V and 16 bases from J, with 16 bases between. Germline-derived CDR1 and CDR2 are KGHDR and SFDVKD. The CDR3 region has the DNA TGTGCCACCAGTGAACCTGACAAAGGGGCATTCTTC. It is translated as CATSEPDKGAFF.

The chain employs TRBV6-5 and TRBJ2-7, with D perhaps matching TRBD1 (6 bases). The CDR3 has 15 amino acids. V was cut by 7 bases and J by 7 bases, with 23 bases left in between. Germline CDR1 and CDR2: MNHEY and SVGAGI. CDR3 DNA: TGTGCCAGCAAAATCCCGACAGGACTCTCTATGGAGCAGTACTTC. It codes for CASKIPTGLSMEQYF.

The chain carries TRBV7-8 and TRBJ2-6; D ambiguous. The germline V and J ends were trimmed by 0 bases and 1 base, with 7 bases remaining between them. CDR1 and CDR2 (germline): SGHVS, FQNEAQ. The CDR3 has 16 amino acids. The CDR3 bases are TGTGCCAGCAGCTTAGCGAGTGCATCTGGGGCCAACGTCCTGACTTTC. The encoded protein is CASSLASASGANVLTF.

The V gene is TRBV6-5, the J gene TRBJ1-1; D perhaps matches TRBD1 (6 bases). The germline gives CDR1 MNHEY, CDR2 SVGAGI. Trimming stripped 6 bases from V and 11 bases from J, with 19 bases between. The CDR3 contains 13 residues. The CDR3 is CASSNTITGQAFF. The CDR3 region has the DNA TGTGCCAGCAGCAACACTATTACAGGGCAGGCTTTCTTT.

The rearrangement links TRBV7-2 to TRBJ1-2; weak D call: TRBD1 (5 bases). CDR1 is SGHTA, CDR2 FQGNSA, per germline. This CDR3 has 14 amino acids. V was cut by 1 base and J by 7 bases, with 13 bases left in between. The CDR3 is CASSLVTGDVGYTF. The CDR3 DNA follows: TGTGCCAGCAGCTTAGTTACGGGGGATGTTGGCTACACCTTC. Supplemented by reference TRBV7-2 and TRBJ1-2, the full variable domain reads GAGVSQSPSNKVTEKGKDVELRCDPISGHTALYWYRQSLGQGLEFLIYFQGNSAPDKSGLPSDRFSAERTGGSVSTLTIQRTQQEDSAVYLCASSLVTGDVGYTFGSGTRLTVV.

The chain links TRBV5-5 to TRBJ2-7; tentative D call: TRBD1 (6 bases). CDR1 and CDR2 (germline): SGHKS, YYEKEE (reference sequence). Trimming cost V 2 bases and J 5 bases, with 11 bases left between them. The length of the CDR3 is 13 residues. The CDR3 region is CASSFRQGNEQYF. Written as DNA, the CDR3 is TGTGCCAGCAGCTTTCGCCAGGGGAACGAGCAGTACTTC.

The chain links TRBV18 to TRBJ2-3; 9 positions match TRBD1. The CDR3 covers 14 residues. The germline V gene encodes CDR1 KGHSH and CDR2 LQKENI. V was pared by 1 base and J by 5 bases, with 1 base of the junction left unmatched. CDR3 in amino acids: CASSPRTGEDTQYF. The CDR3 region has the DNA TGTGCCAGCTCACCACGGACAGGGGAAGATACGCAGTATTTT.

The chain joins TRBV6-5 to TRBJ1-1, with a possible D match to TRBD1 (5 bases). CDR1 and CDR2 (germline): MNHEY, SVGAGI. This CDR3 region has 12 residues. V lost 5 bases to trimming and J lost 3 bases, with 7 bases between them. This chain's CDR3 is CASSPGYTEAFF. The DNA of the CDR3 is TGTGCCAGCAGTCCAGGGTACACTGAAGCTTTCTTT.

The chain employs TRBV6-1 and TRBJ2-1, with D perhaps matching TRBD1 (5 bases). The CDR3 is 16 residues long. Germline V gene lookup returns CDR1 MNHNS and CDR2 SASEGT. Trimming shortened V by 4 bases and J by 4 bases, and 17 bases separated the two germline ends. The CDR3 loop reads CASSGRQPPIYNEQFF. DNA for the CDR3: TGTGCCAGCAGTGGTAGACAGCCCCCGATTTACAATGAGCAGTTCTTC.